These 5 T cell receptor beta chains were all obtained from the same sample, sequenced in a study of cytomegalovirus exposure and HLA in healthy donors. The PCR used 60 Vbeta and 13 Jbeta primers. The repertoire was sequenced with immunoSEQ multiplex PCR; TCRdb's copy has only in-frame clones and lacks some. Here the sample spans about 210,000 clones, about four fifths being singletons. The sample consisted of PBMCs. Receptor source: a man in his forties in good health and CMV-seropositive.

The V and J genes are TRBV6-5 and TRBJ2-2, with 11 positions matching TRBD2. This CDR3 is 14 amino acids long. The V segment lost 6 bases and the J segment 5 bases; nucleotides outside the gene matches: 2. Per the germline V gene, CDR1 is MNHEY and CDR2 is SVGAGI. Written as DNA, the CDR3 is TGTGCCAGCAGATGGACTAGCGGGACCGGGGAGCTGTTTTTT. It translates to CASRWTSGTGELFF.

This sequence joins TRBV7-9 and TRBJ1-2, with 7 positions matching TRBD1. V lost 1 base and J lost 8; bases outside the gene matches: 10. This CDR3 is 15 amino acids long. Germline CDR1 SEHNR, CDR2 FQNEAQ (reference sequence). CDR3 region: CASSLEGRGKEGYTF. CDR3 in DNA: TGTGCCAGCAGCTTAGAAGGCAGGGGGAAGGAGGGCTACACCTTC.

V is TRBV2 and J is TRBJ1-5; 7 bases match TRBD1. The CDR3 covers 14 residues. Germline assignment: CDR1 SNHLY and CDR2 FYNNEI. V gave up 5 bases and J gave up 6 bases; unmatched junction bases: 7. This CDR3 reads CASSTDRRGQPQHF. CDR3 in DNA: TGTGCCAGCAGTACGGACAGGAGAGGTCAGCCCCAGCATTTT.

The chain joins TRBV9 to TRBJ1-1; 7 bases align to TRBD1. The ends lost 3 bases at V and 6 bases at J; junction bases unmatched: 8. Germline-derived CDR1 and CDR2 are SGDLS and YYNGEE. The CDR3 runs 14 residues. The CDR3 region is CASSATGAGAEAFF. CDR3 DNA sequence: TGTGCCAGCAGCGCCACAGGGGCAGGGGCTGAAGCTTTCTTT.

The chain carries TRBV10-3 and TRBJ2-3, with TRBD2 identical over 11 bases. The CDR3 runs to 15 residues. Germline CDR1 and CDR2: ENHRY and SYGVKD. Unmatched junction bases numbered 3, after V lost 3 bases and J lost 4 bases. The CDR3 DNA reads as TGTGCCATCAGTGAAACTAGCGGGAGAGCAGATACGCAGTATTTT. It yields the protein CAISETSGRADTQYF.